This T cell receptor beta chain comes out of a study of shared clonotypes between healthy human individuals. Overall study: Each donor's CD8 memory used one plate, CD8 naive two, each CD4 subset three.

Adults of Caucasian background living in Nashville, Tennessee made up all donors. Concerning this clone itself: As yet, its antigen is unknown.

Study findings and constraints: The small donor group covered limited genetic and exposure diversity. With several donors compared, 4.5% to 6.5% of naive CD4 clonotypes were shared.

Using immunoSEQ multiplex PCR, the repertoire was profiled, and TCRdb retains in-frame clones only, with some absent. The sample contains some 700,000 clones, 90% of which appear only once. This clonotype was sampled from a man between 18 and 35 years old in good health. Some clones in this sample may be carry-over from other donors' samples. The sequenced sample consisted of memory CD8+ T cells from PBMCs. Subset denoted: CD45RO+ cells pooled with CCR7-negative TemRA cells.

CDR3 loop: CASSVVGTGGAGDTQYF. The CDR3 bases are TGTGCCAGCAGCGTAGTTGGTACAGGGGGCGCAGGAGATACGCAGTATTTT. The genes are TRBV9 and TRBJ2-3; TRBD1 matches at 9 bases. The J segment lost 5 bases and the V segment lost 0 bases, leaving 10 bases of the junction unmatched. The germline V gene has CDR1 SGDLS and CDR2 YYNGEE. The CDR3 sequence is 17 residues long.